Listed here is a single T cell receptor beta chain. As yet, its antigen is unknown. This sample is part of a study of post-analysis software for immune sequencing data. General study findings and limits: Higher frequency in patients than in controls was seen for a handful of TRBV segments, with TRBV5-6, TRBV5-1 and TRBV20-1 among them.

The CDR3 totals 14 residues. Trimming removed 4 bases from V and 9 bases from J; junction bases left unmatched: 12. Germline CDR1 DFQATT, CDR2 SNEGSKA (reference sequence). Included in the TCR beta cDNA libraries were unique molecular identifiers. TCRdb fed the PCR reads into MiXCR, producing one record per CDR3 protein. The data hold 740,000 or so distinct CDR3 sequences, with about 50% observed a single time. The sequencing input was blood. This receptor was identified in a girl under 18 with multiple sclerosis. The chain couples TRBV20-1 to TRBJ2-1, with 7 bases lining up with TRBD1. The CDR3 spells CSANYRGSYGEQFF. CDR3 coding DNA: TGCAGTGCTAACTACAGGGGCTCATATGGTGAGCAGTTCTTC.